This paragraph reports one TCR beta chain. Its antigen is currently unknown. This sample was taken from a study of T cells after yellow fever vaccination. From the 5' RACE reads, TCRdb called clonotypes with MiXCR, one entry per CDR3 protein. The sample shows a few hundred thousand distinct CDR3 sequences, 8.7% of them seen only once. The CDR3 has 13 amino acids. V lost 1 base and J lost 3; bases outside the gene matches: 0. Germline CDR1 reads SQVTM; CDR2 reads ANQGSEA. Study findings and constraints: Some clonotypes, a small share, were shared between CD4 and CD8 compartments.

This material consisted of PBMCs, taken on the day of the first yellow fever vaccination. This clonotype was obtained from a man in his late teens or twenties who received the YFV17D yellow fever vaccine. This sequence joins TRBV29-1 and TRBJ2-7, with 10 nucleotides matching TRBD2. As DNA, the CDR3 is TGCAGCGTTGAAGTAGCGGGGGGCTACGAGCAGTACTTC. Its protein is CSVEVAGGYEQYF.